Listed below are T cell receptor beta chains from one sample, sequenced in a study of blood T cell repertoires in COVID-19. Profiling relied on immunoSEQ multiplex PCR, and the TCRdb table lists in-frame clones only, not all of them. The table lists about 33,000 clones, 75% to 85% of them singletons. The sequenced sample consisted of peripheral blood. The receptors originated from a man in his 60s with active COVID-19. Each CDR3 is given with its conserved first and last residue.

V	J	CDR3
TRBV5-1	TRBJ2-3	CASSIVPGLSTDTQYF
TRBV3-1/TRBV3-2	TRBJ2-1	CASSRGDNNEQFF
TRBV28	TRBJ1-1	CASSLRGQGSEAFF
TRBV5-1	TRBJ2-1	CASSRGTVEDNEQFF
TRBV20-1	TRBJ1-1	CSASGVRTEAFF
TRBV18	TRBJ2-5	CASTGTGEETQYF
TRBV9	TRBJ2-1	CASSARLADYNEQFF
TRBV6-2/TRBV6-3	TRBJ2-3	CASSYSSRPGDTQYF
TRBV19	TRBJ1-3	CASRAGTASGNTIYF
TRBV6-5	TRBJ2-7	CASADRSDSYEQYF
TRBV27	TRBJ2-7	CASQGSGGGEYEQYF
TRBV28	TRBJ2-1	CASSSGTSGFLTYNEQFF
TRBV21-1	TRBJ2-7	CAAVGTRSYEQYF
TRBV20-1	TRBJ2-1	CSASSSGTYNEQFF
TRBV19	TRBJ2-1	CASSTSGFSYNEQFF
TRBV18	TRBJ2-2	CASSPPGTSGRTGELFF
TRBV12-3/TRBV12-4	TRBJ2-2	CASSFAATGELFF
TRBV20-1	TRBJ2-7	CSASNTGTAYEQYF
TRBV5-1	TRBJ2-1	CASSPSRAYNEQFF
TRBV7-2	TRBJ2-7	CASSLVAGSSYEQYF
TRBV24-1	TRBJ2-1	CATSDKGASYNEQFF
TRBV5-1	TRBJ1-2	CASSRSPGTGWGYTF
TRBV7-2	TRBJ2-3	CASSFGLAGSNTDTQYF
TRBV14	TRBJ2-1	CASSQVGSGEQFF
TRBV11-2	TRBJ2-1	CASRDSSGRAYNEQFF
TRBV30	TRBJ2-2	CAWSVNSVGELFF
TRBV5-1	TRBJ2-7	CASSTGISSSYEQYF
TRBV18	TRBJ2-5	CASSPGEGSRETQYF
TRBV4-1	TRBJ2-1	CASSLTQRGRAGNEQFF
TRBV5-8	TRBJ2-7	CASSWTGGSYEQYF
TRBV5-6	TRBJ1-6	CASTSLTRASPLHF
TRBV28	TRBJ1-5	CASSSGQGANQPQHF
TRBV5-1	TRBJ2-7	CASSLAGTSSYEQYF
TRBV7-6	TRBJ2-7	CASSLVVSDSYYEQYF
TRBV6-5	TRBJ1-3	CASSYYGDSGNTIYF
TRBV3-1/TRBV3-2	TRBJ2-1	CASSIGLGVQFF
TRBV12-2	TRBJ2-1	CASRLEGKYNEQFF
TRBV6-5	TRBJ1-5	CASSQDRSNQPQHF
TRBV19	TRBJ2-1	CASKISGGKQFF
TRBV6-5	TRBJ1-6	CASSLSHRNNSPLHF
TRBV6-5	TRBJ2-4	CASDFGGLAKNIQYF
TRBV10-1	TRBJ1-1	CASSESRRGVEAFF
TRBV9	TRBJ2-3	CASSAPPKGVASQDTQYF
TRBV6-4	TRBJ2-1	CASSPYSGSSYNEQFF